This T cell receptor (beta chain) was profiled in a study of T cell repertoires in cytomegalovirus infection. Study as a whole: Both CMV infection and a matching HLA type were indicated by public TCR beta signatures. Study conclusions and caveats: Carriage of CMV together with the relevant HLA was identifiable through cumulative public TCR beta family frequency. Predominance within the ex vivo response was attributable to HLA-C-restricted CMV-specific TCR beta clonotypes.

This clonotype was found a few times. The target antigen is unknown. TCRdb independently ran MiXCR on the reads; one entry per CDR3 protein. Among 290,000 or so distinct CDR3 sequences, 9.6% were seen once, and the ten largest hold approximately 2.3%. The CDR3 has 15 amino acids. CDR1 is DFQATT, CDR2 SNEGSKA, per germline (reference sequence). The junction had 11 bases not matched to a gene; V was cut back by 7 bases and J by 0 bases. J is TRBJ2-5 and V is TRBV20-1; 7 nucleotides agree with TRBD1. Material for sequencing was PBMCs. The sequence was obtained from a human donor in good health (CMV status not recorded). Some clones in this sample may be carry-over from other donors' samples. DNA of the CDR3: TGCAGTGTGTCAGCCTCCGGGACAGACCAAGAGACCCAGTACTTC. Translating gives CSVSASGTDQETQYF.